These 23 T cell receptor beta chains were sequenced from one sample in a study of control samples from healthy donors and cancer patients (dated by TCRdb to between 2020 and 2021). The library relied on the immunoSEQ multiplex PCR assay. The table comes from immuneACCESS by way of TCRdb, which keeps in-frame sequences with V and J called. Part of the clones is missing from these tables; in studies checked, under half for an unresolved V gene and the rest for unknown reasons. This sample holds 55,000 to 80,000 clones; about 92% were observed only once. Of the sample, about 6% is held by the ten largest clones. The source material was PBMCs. The receptors here all came from a man in his fifties or sixties with colorectal cancer.

The V and J genes are TRBV6-1 and TRBJ1-5; D perhaps matches TRBD1 (5 bases). Trimming cost V 0 bases and J 7 bases, with 13 bases left between them. From germline, CDR1 is MNHNS and CDR2 SASEGT. The CDR3 consists of 15 residues. The CDR3 nucleotides read TGTGCCAGCAGTGAAGCGCTGGGAAAGGGGCAGCCCCAGCATTTT. Its translation is CASSEALGKGQPQHF.

Concerning this clone itself: Other DNA sequences in the same sample also yield this CDR3. V gene TRBV20-1 combines with J gene TRBJ2-7; either TRBD1 or TRBD2 may supply D (5 bases each). Germline CDR1 is DFQATT and CDR2 is SNEGSKA (reference sequence). Trimming removed 6 bases at V and 2 bases at J, with 8 bases between. This CDR3 is 11 amino acids long. CDR3 nucleotides: TGCAGTGCCCTGGGGGCCTACGAGCAGTACTTC. Translated, it gives CSALGAYEQYF.

A word on this clone: The same CDR3 arises from other DNA sequences in this sample as well. The J gene is TRBJ2-2, the V gene TRBV5-1; D gene uncertain. Germline assignment: CDR1 SGHRS and CDR2 YFSETQ. The CDR3 loop spans 12 amino acids. V was cut by 7 bases and J by 1 base, with 5 bases left in between. The CDR3 DNA follows: TGCGCCAGCTCCCTGAACACCGGGGAGCTGTTTTTT. Translation gives CASSLNTGELFF. Supplemented by reference TRBV5-1 and TRBJ2-2, the full variable domain reads KAGVTQTPRYLIKTRGQQVTLSCSPISGHRSVSWYQQTPGQGLQFLFEYFSETQRNKGNFPGRFSGRQFSNSRSEMNVSTLELGDSALYLCASSLNTGELFFGEGSRLTVL.

This clone showed up just once. The gene calls are TRBV7-3 and TRBJ2-6; D may correspond to TRBD1 or TRBD2 (6 bases each). V was pared by 2 bases and J by 2 bases, with 10 bases between. The CDR3 covers 16 residues. Germline V lookup: CDR1 SGHTA, CDR2 FQGTGA. The CDR3 region has the DNA TGTGCCAGCAGCTTAGGAGGGGGAACTGGGGCCAACGTCCTGACTTTC. It is translated as CASSLGGGTGANVLTF.

The chain links TRBV11-1 to TRBJ2-2; D unclear. V lost 7 bases to trimming and J lost 1 base, with 13 bases between them. CDR3 length equals 15 residues. Looked up from germline, CDR1 is SGHAT and CDR2 is FQDESV (reference sequence). The CDR3 DNA reads TGTGCCAGCATCCCTGATGGCATGAACACCGGGGAGCTGTTTTTT. Protein sequence: CASIPDGMNTGELFF.

The chain's CDR3 is CASSFLGGRRTDTQYF. In DNA form, the CDR3 reads TGTGCCAGCAGTTTTCTCGGGGGGCGGCGGACAGATACGCAGTATTTT. The V call is TRBV28, the J call TRBJ2-3, with D perhaps matching TRBD2 (7 bases). The CDR3 is made up of 16 amino acids. The germline gives CDR1 MDHEN, CDR2 SYDVKM. Trimming removed 3 bases at V and 3 bases at J, with 16 bases between.

By sample share, this clone is medium-sized. The chain is built from TRBV5-5 and TRBJ1-5; unclear D gene. The CDR3 has 14 residues. The V gene's germline CDR1 is SGHKS and CDR2 YYEKEE (reference sequence). Between the trimmed V and J ends, which lost 10 bases and 2 bases, there was a span of 16 bases. This chain's CDR3 is CASRPGVGNQPQHF. For the CDR3, the DNA is TGTGCCTCCCGTCCGGGAGTGGGCAATCAGCCCCAGCATTTT.

The V gene is TRBV19, the J gene TRBJ1-1; tentative D call: TRBD1 (5 bases). Germline CDR1 reads LNHDA; CDR2 reads SQIVND (reference sequence). The CDR3 has 14 residues. With 6 bases removed from V and 4 bases from J, the gap between germline ends came to 15 bases. The CDR3 loop is CASRLDTRGTEAFF. DNA for the CDR3: TGTGCCAGTAGGTTGGACACCCGTGGCACTGAAGCTTTCTTT.

The chain uses TRBV6-5 and TRBJ1-6; D is uncertain. Trimming took off 7 bases at V and 7 bases at J, with 17 bases between the two ends. Per germline, CDR1 MNHEY and CDR2 SVGAGI. The CDR3 loop spans 15 amino acids. The CDR3 loop reads CASTHWWQSNSPLHF. The CDR3 DNA sequence: TGTGCCAGCACCCACTGGTGGCAGTCGAATTCACCCCTCCACTTT.

This rearrangement joins TRBV9 to TRBJ1-5, with a possible D match to TRBD1 (6 bases). Germline CDR1 reads SGDLS; CDR2 reads YYNGEE. Trimming cost V 4 bases and J 5 bases, with 16 bases left between them. The CDR3 is 15 residues long. CDR3 residues: CASSPGQIAHQPQHF. The CDR3 nucleotides are TGTGCCAGCAGCCCCGGACAGATAGCTCATCAGCCCCAGCATTTT. The entire variable domain, with the rest obtained from reference TRBV9 and TRBJ1-5, is as follows: DSGVTQTPKHLITATGQRVTLRCSPRSGDLSVYWYQQSLDQGLQFLIQYYNGEERAKGNILERFSAQQFPDLHSELNLSSLELGDSALYFCASSPGQIAHQPQHFGDGTRLSIL.

The chain recombines TRBV2 with TRBJ2-2, with unresolved D. CDR3 length: 13 residues. The V gene lost 6 bases and the J gene lost 6 bases, with 11 bases spanning the gap. Germline-derived CDR1 and CDR2 are SNHLY and FYNNEI. The CDR3 loop reads CASRKGTAGELFF. The CDR3 region has the DNA TGTGCCAGCAGGAAAGGTACGGCCGGGGAGCTGTTTTTT.

The rearrangement links TRBV10-3 to TRBJ2-1; TRBD2 matches 11 bases. Looked up from germline, CDR1 is ENHRY and CDR2 is SYGVKD. The CDR3 consists of 12 residues. The CDR3 DNA reads TGTGGTAGCGGGGGGGCCCACAATGAGCAGTTCTTC. Amino acids: CGSGGAHNEQFF.

A single count supports this clone. V gene TRBV19 combines with J gene TRBJ2-5; 15 bases line up with TRBD2. CDR1 is LNHDA, CDR2 SQIVND, per germline (reference sequence). This CDR3 has 17 residues. Trimming at V came to 5 bases and at J to 5 bases, leaving 9 bases not matched to a gene. This CDR3 reads CASSVSGTSGGWETQYF. The CDR3 bases are TGTGCCAGTAGTGTCTCCGGGACTAGCGGGGGGTGGGAGACCCAGTACTTC. Drawing the rest from reference TRBV19 and TRBJ2-5, the complete variable domain is DGGITQSPKYLFRKEGQNVTLSCEQNLNHDAMYWYRQDPGQGLRLIYYSQIVNDFQKGDIAEGYSVSREKKESFPLTVTSAQKNPTAFYLCASSVSGTSGGWETQYFGPGTRLLVL.

The chain combines TRBV5-4 with TRBJ1-1, with D perhaps TRBD1 (5 bases). Trimming shortened V by 3 bases and J by 2 bases, and 8 bases separated the two germline ends. The CDR3 has 13 amino acids. From germline, CDR1 is SGHNT and CDR2 YYREEE (reference sequence). The CDR3 nucleotides read TGTGCCAGCAGCTCCGGGACCAACACTGAAGCTTTCTTT. As protein: CASSSGTNTEAFF.

This chain connects TRBV4-1 to TRBJ1-6; D is possibly TRBD1 (6 bases). Germline V gene lookup returns CDR1 MGHRA and CDR2 YSYEKL. This CDR3 is 18 amino acids long. V lost 5 bases and J lost 0, with 17 bases in between. For the CDR3, the DNA is TGCGCCAGCAGCGGGGTACAGGGCGCCAGCTCCTATAATTCACCCCTCCACTTT. Its protein product is CASSGVQGASSYNSPLHF.

The gene calls are TRBV6-6 and TRBJ2-5; D remains unclear. The CDR3 runs 15 residues. Germline V lookup: CDR1 MNHNY, CDR2 SVGAGI (reference sequence). The ends were cut back, 5 bases at V and 5 bases at J, with 18 bases in the middle. The DNA of the CDR3 is TGTGCCAGCAGTCCCCTAGAATTGTTCACGGAGACCCAGTACTTC. This sequence encodes CASSPLELFTETQYF.

The DNA for the CDR3 is TGTGCCAGCACCGGAGGGGCAGCCTCATCAGAAAAACTGTTTTTT. Its translation is CASTGGAASSEKLFF. This chain connects TRBV6-5 to TRBJ1-4; D is perhaps TRBD1 (5 bases). Trimming shortened V by 7 bases and J by 8 bases, and 20 bases separated the two germline ends. This CDR3 region has 15 residues. Looked up from germline, CDR1 is MNHEY and CDR2 is SVGAGI.

This clone is a singleton in its sample. V and J are TRBV6-4 and TRBJ2-3, with TRBD1 matching over 12 bases. The length of the CDR3 is 18 residues. With 3 bases clipped from V and 3 bases from J, the junction kept 10 bases outside the gene matches. Per germline, CDR1 MRHNA and CDR2 SNTAGT. The CDR3 DNA is TGTGCCAGCAGTGATACCGGGACAGGGGGCTTCTGGACAGATACGCAGTATTTT. Translating it yields CASSDTGTGGFWTDTQYF.

The J gene is TRBJ1-3, the V gene TRBV28; D is uncertain. The germline V gene encodes CDR1 MDHEN and CDR2 SYDVKM. This CDR3 has 15 residues. The CDR3: CAHGVTSVSGNTIYF. The CDR3 DNA reads TGTGCGCATGGTGTTACTTCCGTCTCTGGAAACACCATATATTTT.

The rearrangement links TRBV9 to TRBJ1-1, with D unresolved. Trimming took off 3 bases at V and 7 bases at J, with 7 bases between the two ends. Germline CDR1 SGDLS, CDR2 YYNGEE. The CDR3 sequence is 11 residues long. CDR3 sequence: CASSGADEAFF. In DNA, the CDR3 is TGTGCCAGCAGCGGAGCCGATGAAGCTTTCTTT.

The chain recombines TRBV5-6 with TRBJ1-2; no clear D. V was clipped by 4 bases and J by 5 bases, with 15 bases between them. CDR3 length equals 14 residues. Looked up from germline, CDR1 is SGHDT and CDR2 is YYEEEE. As DNA, the CDR3 is TGTGCCAGCAGCCGAGCTTCTACGGGGTATGGCTACACCTTC. It is translated as CASSRASTGYGYTF.

The V and J genes are TRBV27 and TRBJ2-7; no firm D call. CDR1 and CDR2 (germline): MNHEY, SMNVEV (reference sequence). The V and J ends lost 5 bases and 2 bases respectively, with 13 bases between them. The CDR3 totals 14 residues. CDR3 nucleotides: TGTGCCAGCAGTCCTGTGGGCCGAACCTACGAGCAGTACTTC. The encoded protein is CASSPVGRTYEQYF.

The genes are TRBV5-1 and TRBJ2-3; 8 nucleotides agree with TRBD2. The length of the CDR3 is 16 residues. J was trimmed by 1 base and V by 5 bases; bases with no gene match: 9. Germline CDR1 is SGHRS and CDR2 is YFSETQ. CDR3 DNA: TGCGCCAGCAGGATTGGAGGGCGGGGGGGCACAGATACGCAGTATTTT. Protein sequence: CASRIGGRGGTDTQYF.